This T cell receptor (beta chain) was recovered during a study of blood T cell repertoires in COVID-19. For the study at large: T cells, B-cell-depleted T cells, or PBMCs provided the cDNA or gDNA that served as material.

Sequencing was performed with immunoSEQ multiplex PCR; in TCRdb, only in-frame clones are kept and a portion is missing. The sample lists more than 95,000 clones, around 81% occurring once. The CDR3 totals 13 residues. Trimming took 6 bases from V and 1 from J, leaving 9 bases between them. Germline-derived CDR1 and CDR2 are ENHRY and SYGVKD. What was sequenced was peripheral blood. The sequence derives from a man aged 55 to 70 with acute or convalescent COVID-19. This sequence joins TRBV10-3 and TRBJ1-1; a weak D match, TRBD1 (5 bases). The CDR3 protein is CAIRVQGNTEAFF. Written as DNA, the CDR3 is TGTGCCATCAGGGTCCAGGGGAACACTGAAGCTTTCTTT.